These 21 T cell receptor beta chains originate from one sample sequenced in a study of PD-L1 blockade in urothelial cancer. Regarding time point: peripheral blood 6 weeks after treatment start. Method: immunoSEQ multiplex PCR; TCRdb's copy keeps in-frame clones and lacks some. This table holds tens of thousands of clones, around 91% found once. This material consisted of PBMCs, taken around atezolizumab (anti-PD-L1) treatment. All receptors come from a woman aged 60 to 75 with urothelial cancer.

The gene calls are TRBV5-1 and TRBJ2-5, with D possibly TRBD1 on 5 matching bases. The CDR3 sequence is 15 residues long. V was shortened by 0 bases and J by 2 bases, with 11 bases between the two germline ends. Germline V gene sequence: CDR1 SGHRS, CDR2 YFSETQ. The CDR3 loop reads CASSLEAGNQETQYF. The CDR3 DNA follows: TGCGCCAGCAGCTTGGAAGCAGGGAATCAAGAGACCCAGTACTTC. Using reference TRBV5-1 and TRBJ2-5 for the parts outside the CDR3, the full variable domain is KAGVTQTPRYLIKTRGQQVTLSCSPISGHRSVSWYQQTPGQGLQFLFEYFSETQRNKGNFPGRFSGRQFSNSRSEMNVSTLELGDSALYLCASSLEAGNQETQYFGPGTRLLVL.

The CDR3 DNA is TGTGCCATCACCGACAGGGGTGAAGCCTACGAGCAGTACTTC. Translated, it gives CAITDRGEAYEQYF. The gene calls are TRBV10-3 and TRBJ2-7; TRBD1 aligns across 8 bases. The junction had 7 bases not matched to a gene; V was cut back by 7 bases and J by 2 bases. Germline values: CDR1 ENHRY, CDR2 SYGVKD. The CDR3 spans 14 residues.

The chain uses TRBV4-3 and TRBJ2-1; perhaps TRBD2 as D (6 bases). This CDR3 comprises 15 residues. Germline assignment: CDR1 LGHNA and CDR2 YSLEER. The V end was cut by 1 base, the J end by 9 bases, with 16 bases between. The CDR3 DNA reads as TGCGCCAGCAGCCAAGTTAGACTAGTGGGCGGTGAGCAGTTCTTC. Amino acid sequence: CASSQVRLVGGEQFF.

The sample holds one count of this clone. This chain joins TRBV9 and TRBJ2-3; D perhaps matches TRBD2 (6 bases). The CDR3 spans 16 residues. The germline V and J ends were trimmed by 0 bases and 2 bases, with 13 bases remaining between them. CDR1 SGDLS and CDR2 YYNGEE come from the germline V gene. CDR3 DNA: TGTGCCAGCAGCGTAGCTGCGGGGACGCACACAGATACGCAGTATTTT. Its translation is CASSVAAGTHTDTQYF.

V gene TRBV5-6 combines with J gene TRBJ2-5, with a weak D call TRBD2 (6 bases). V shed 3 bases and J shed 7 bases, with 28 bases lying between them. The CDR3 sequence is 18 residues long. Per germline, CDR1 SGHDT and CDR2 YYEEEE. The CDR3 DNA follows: TGTGCCAGCAGCTCATCTTTTGGAAACAGTTGGACGCGGGGGACCCAGTACTTC. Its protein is CASSSSFGNSWTRGTQYF.

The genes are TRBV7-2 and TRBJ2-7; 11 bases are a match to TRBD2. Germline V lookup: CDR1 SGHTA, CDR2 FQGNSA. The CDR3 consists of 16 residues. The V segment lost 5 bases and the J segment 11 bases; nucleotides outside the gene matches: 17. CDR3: CASSVRVGVAGGPEYF. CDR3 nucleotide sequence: TGTGCCAGCAGCGTCCGGGTTGGGGTAGCGGGAGGGCCGGAGTACTTC. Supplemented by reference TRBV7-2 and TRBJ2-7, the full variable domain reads GAGVSQSPSNKVTEKGKDVELRCDPISGHTALYWYRQSLGQGLEFLIYFQGNSAPDKSGLPSDRFSAERTGGSVSTLTIQRTQQEDSAVYLCASSVRVGVAGGPEYFGPGTRLTVT.

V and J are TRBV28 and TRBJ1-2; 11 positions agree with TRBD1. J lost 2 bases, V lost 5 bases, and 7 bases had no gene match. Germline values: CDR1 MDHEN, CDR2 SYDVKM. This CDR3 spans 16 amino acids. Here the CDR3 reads CASSIGTGGFNYGYTF. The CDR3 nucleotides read TGTGCCAGCAGTATCGGGACAGGGGGTTTCAACTATGGCTACACCTTC.

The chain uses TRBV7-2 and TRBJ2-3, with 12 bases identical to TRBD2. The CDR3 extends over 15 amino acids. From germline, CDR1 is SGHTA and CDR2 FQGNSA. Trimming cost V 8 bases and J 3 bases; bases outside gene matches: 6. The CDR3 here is CASGKLAGGTDTQYF. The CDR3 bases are TGTGCCAGCGGCAAACTAGCGGGAGGAACAGATACGCAGTATTTT.

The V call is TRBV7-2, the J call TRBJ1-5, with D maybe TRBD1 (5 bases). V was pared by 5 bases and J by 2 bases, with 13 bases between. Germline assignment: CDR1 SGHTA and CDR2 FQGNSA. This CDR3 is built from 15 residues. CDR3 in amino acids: CASSPTGGGNQPQHF. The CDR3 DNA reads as TGTGCCAGCAGCCCGACGGGGGGAGGCAATCAGCCCCAGCATTTT.

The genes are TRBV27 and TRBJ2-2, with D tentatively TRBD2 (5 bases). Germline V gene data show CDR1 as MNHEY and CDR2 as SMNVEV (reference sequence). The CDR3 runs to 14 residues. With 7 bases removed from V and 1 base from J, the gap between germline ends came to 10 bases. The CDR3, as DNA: TGTGCCAGCAATCCACTAGGGAACACCGGGGAGCTGTTTTTT. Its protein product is CASNPLGNTGELFF.

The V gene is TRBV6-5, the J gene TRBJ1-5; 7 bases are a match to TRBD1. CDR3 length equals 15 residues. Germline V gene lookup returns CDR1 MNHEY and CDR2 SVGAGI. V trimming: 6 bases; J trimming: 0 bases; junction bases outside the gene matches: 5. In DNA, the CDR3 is TGTGCCAGCAGGCAAACAGGGGATAGCAATCAGCCCCAGCATTTT. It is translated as CASRQTGDSNQPQHF.

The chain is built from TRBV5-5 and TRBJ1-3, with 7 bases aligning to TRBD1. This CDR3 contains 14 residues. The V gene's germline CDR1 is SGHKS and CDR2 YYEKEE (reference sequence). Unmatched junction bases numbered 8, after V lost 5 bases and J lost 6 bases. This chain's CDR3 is CASSRDRVANTIYF. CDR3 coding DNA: TGTGCCAGCAGTCGAGACAGGGTTGCAAACACCATATATTTT.

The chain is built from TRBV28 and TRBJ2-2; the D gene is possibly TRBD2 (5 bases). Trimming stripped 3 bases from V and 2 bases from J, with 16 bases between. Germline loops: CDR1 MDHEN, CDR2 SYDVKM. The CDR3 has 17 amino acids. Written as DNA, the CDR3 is TGTGCCAGCAGTTTGAGGCGAGTCAGCGGCAACACCGGGGAGCTGTTTTTT. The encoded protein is CASSLRRVSGNTGELFF.

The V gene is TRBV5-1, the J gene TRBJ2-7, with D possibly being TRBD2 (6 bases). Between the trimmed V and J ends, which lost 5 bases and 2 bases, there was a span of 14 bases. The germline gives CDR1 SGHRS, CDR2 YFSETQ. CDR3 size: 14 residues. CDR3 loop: CASRWGGGTYEQYF. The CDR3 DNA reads TGCGCCAGCAGATGGGGAGGTGGGACCTACGAGCAGTACTTC.

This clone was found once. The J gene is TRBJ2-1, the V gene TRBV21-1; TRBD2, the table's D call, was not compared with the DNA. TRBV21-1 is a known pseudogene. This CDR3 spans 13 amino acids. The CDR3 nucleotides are TGTGCCCTCAGAGACGGGAACTTTAATGAGCAGTTCTTC. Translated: CALRDGNFNEQFF.

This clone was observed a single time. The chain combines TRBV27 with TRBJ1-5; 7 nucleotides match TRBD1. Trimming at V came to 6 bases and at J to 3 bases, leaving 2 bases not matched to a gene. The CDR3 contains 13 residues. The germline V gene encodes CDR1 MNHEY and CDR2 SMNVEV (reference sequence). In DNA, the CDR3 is TGTGCCAGCAGGGGACAGCTCAATCAGCCCCAGCATTTT. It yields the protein CASRGQLNQPQHF.

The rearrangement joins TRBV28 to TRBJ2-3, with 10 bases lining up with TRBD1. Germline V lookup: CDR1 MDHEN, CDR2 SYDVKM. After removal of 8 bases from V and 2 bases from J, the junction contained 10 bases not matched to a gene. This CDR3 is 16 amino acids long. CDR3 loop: CASRTSGTGATDTQYF. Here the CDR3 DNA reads TGTGCCAGCCGAACATCCGGGACAGGGGCCACAGATACGCAGTATTTT.

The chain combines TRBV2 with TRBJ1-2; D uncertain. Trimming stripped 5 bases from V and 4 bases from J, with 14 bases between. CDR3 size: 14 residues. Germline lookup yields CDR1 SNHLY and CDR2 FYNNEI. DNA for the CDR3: TGTGCCAGCAGTAACCTCGCCAGCGTCTATGGCTACACCTTC. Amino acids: CASSNLASVYGYTF. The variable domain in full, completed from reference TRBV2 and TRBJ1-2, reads EPEVTQTPSHQVTQMGQEVILRCVPISNHLYFYWYRQILGQKVEFLVSFYNNEISEKSEIFDDQFSVERPDGSNFTLKIRSTKLEDSAMYFCASSNLASVYGYTFGSGTRLTVV.

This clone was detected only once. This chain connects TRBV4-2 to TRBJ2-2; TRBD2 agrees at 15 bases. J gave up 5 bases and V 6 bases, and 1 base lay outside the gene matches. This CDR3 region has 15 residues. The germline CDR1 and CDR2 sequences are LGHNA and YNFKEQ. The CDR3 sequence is CASSGTSGGTGELFF. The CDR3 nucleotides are TGTGCCAGCAGTGGGACTAGCGGGGGGACCGGGGAGCTGTTTTTT.

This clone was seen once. As DNA, the CDR3 is TGCGCCAGCAGCCGGGACTCGACAACAGATACGCAGTATTTT. Protein: CASSRDSTTDTQYF. This chain connects TRBV5-1 to TRBJ2-3; D perhaps matches TRBD2 (6 bases). The germline V gene has CDR1 SGHRS and CDR2 YFSETQ. The V and J ends lost 4 bases and 3 bases respectively, with 12 bases between them. This CDR3 has 14 residues.

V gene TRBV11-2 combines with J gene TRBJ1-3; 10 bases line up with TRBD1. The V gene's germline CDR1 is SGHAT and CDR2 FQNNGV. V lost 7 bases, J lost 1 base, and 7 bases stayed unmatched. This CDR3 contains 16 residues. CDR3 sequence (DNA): TGTGCCAGCATCCTGACAGGGGGCGGTTCTGGAAACACCATATATTTT. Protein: CASILTGGGSGNTIYF.